The entry below describes one T cell receptor beta chain. No antigen is known for it. No base quality values were provided; no much bigger clone lies one nucleotide off. The library relied on the immunoSEQ multiplex PCR assay. The multiplex PCR relied on a mix of 60 forward primers for TCR Vbeta segments and 13 reverse primers for TCR Jbeta segments. The CDR3 region of rearranged TCR beta genes was amplified from genomic DNA by a multiplex PCR assay. The amplified TCR beta libraries were sequenced on the Illumina HiSeq System as 87-base-pair reads. In the paper's pipeline: A later analysis tallied tens of millions of unique TCR beta chains across the approximately 670 repertoires, and around 12 million of those chains were shared by two or more donors. A nearest-neighbor algorithm error-corrected the raw reads and collapsed the reads into unique sequences, merging closely related sequences to remove PCR and sequencing errors. Alignment of CDR3 sequences to IMGT reference sequences was used to assign V, D and J gene segments. For a sequence to be retained, a match of at least six nucleotides was required to both a V gene segment and a J gene segment. Rearrangements were classified as productive when the CDR3 lacked stop codons and remained in frame with V and J, and all other rearrangements were classified as non-productive. Following IMGT convention, CDR3 was defined as the stretch from the second conserved V-encoded cysteine up to the conserved J-encoded phenylalanine. The earlier analysis of about 560 of the donors excluded any sequence lacking an unambiguous match to a single V gene segment. In an earlier analysis of roughly 600 of the donors, a V segment was called functional when productive rearrangements were above 56.7%, and segregating when the standard deviation between donors exceeded 5%. To diagnose cytomegalovirus status from the catalog of TCR beta chain sequences, a statistical classification framework was built. A later analysis assigned V and J genes by comparing TCR nucleotide sequences with IMGT/GENE-DB human TR gene sequences. Using the TCRdist pipeline, a later analysis assigned CDR3 sequences along with most-parsimonious VDJ recombination scenarios. In a later analysis, each TCR beta chain was defined by its CDR3 amino acid sequence together with its V-gene family, and reads lacking a unique V-gene family were excluded. In a later analysis, approximately 640 highly shared, low-generation-probability nucleotide sequences were removed to address suspected cross-contamination and a sequencing artifact. In a later analysis, a clonal expansion index was calculated for each public chain from normalized within-repertoire ranks of inferred template counts. Generation probabilities in a later analysis came from a VDJ recombination model fitted to out-of-frame rearrangements, and those results were checked against IGoR. A later analysis scored TCR-TCR, TCR-HLA and TCR-CMV co-occurrence with hypergeometric tests, applying a repertoire-size bias correction to TCR pairs. To estimate false discovery rates, a later analysis permuted the HLA or CMV assignments 20 times. In a later analysis, co-occurring TCRs were grouped using DBSCAN, with TCRdist sequence similarity added in when clustering inside HLA-allele-positive subsets. Repertoires with fewer than 30,000 or more than 120,000 public chains, plus five repertoires with anomalous nucleotide sharing, were excluded from co-occurrence clustering. The clones in this table, taken by TCRdb from immuneACCESS, are in-frame only. Not every clone is retained; where verified, under half of the shortfall comes from an unresolved V gene, and the cause of the rest is unknown. Clonal size and the V and J genes are those of that table, whereas D and trimming came from the DNA. The sample has about 190,000 clones on record, approximately 78% of them singletons. The ten largest make up approximately 2.4% of the sample.

The cohort was made up of 650 to 700 healthy bone marrow donors. At the time of sampling, all cohort members were nominally healthy, though unrecorded immune exposures were likely present. The donor tested CMV seronegative, placing the donor among the approximately 360 seronegative members of the cohort. Each donor provided a peripheral blood sample, and peripheral blood mononuclear cells were used for TCR beta sequencing. Genomic DNA extraction from the blood cell samples was performed with the Qiagen DNeasy Blood Extraction Kit. These data are taken from a study of cytomegalovirus exposure and HLA in healthy donors (dated by TCRdb to the late 2010s). Concerning the study at large: According to an earlier analysis of 450 to 650 of the donors, 200 million or so T cells yielded 117 million unique TCR beta sequences and approximately 300 Gb of sequence data. An earlier analysis of 587 of the donors used high-throughput TCR beta sequencing to judge whether each TCR beta V gene segment behaved as functional or pseudogenic. The study used immunosequencing to profile the T cell repertoires of more than 650 subjects and linked those repertoires to cytomegalovirus serostatus. On average, around 240,000 unique TCR beta nucleotide sequences were sequenced per donor among several hundred genotyped donors of the cohort, with 15% to 20% of those sequences being non-productive. The study was designed to test whether signatures of past pathogen exposure could be identified by cataloging public T cell receptors. In the later analysis, no new phenotypic data were used to find candidate immune exposures; instead, reliance was placed on TCR beta sequences and their occurrence across donors. Around 330 gigabases of sequencing data and approximately 91 million unique TCR sequences made up an early release that covered 500 to 700 HLA-typed donors. The number of typed donors differed by locus: roughly 620-640 for A, B, C, DRB1 and DQB1; approximately 520 for DQA1; fewer than 610 for DPA1; and roughly 450 for DPB1. All discovery cohort repertoires had been generated using a single sequencing platform. About five DR-DQ haplotypes were treated as single units for association and clustering because of strong linkage in the cohort. In a later analysis, previously published TCR beta repertoires from 666 donors were re-analyzed and high-resolution HLA genotyping was added so that TCR occurrence patterns could be studied. A separate validation cohort of roughly 110 different subjects was used in addition to the 666-subject first cohort. Of the approximately 400 genotyped donors, approximately 80% fell in the genetic ancestry cluster associated with self-reported Caucasian donors. HLA typing included class I and class II loci at four-digit resolution. To predict cytomegalovirus infection status, the study brought together high-throughput TCR immunosequencing, statistical association of individual TCRs with disease status, and machine learning. Alongside the repertoire data, information on donor age, sex, ethnicity and CMV serostatus was compiled. Genome-wide SNP genotypes for about 65% of the 666 donors were used in a later genetic analysis, which treated that subset as a discovery cohort. The paper as a whole reports these results and caveats: The authors suggested that the approach could potentially be generalized to other disease states and immunological phenotypes. Presence/absence analyses assumed roughly uniform sequencing depth across donors, an assumption that may not hold. A cluster of highly shared sequence variants was judged likely to represent a technical artifact of the sequencing pipeline. While some public TCRs were present in many individuals, most TCR sequences turned up only very rarely across donors. Because the 87-base-pair reads could not distinguish some IMGT-functional V segments, including TRBV6-2 and TRBV6-3, those segments were excluded. A later analysis associated about 17,000 TCR beta sequences with specific HLA alleles at a false discovery rate of 0.05. In this cohort, only TCR beta chains were sequenced, and detectable features were limited by the absence of alpha or paired-chain data. CMV serostatus was the only immune exposure information available for the cohort. A further reported finding was that TCR beta sequences accurately predicted the HLA-A and HLA-B alleles for most subjects in the first cohort. An earlier analysis of some 560 of the donors showed that most TCR beta V segments appeared in productive rearrangements either about 90% or about 30% of the time, which broadly matched IMGT annotations. Linkage disequilibrium might explain the correlated functional status among segregating V segments, but an unknown experimental factor could not be ruled out. The classifier was reported to diagnose cytomegalovirus status with high specificity and sensitivity in both the original and validation cohorts. Because HLA typing was missing for some donors at each locus, association tests included only the typed subset. A later genetic analysis reported fewer N-insertions in productive TCRs among donors in an Asian-associated ancestry cluster than the roughly 650-donor mean. An association between a missense DCLRE1C variant and V-gene and J-gene trimming of TCR beta chains was found in a later genetic analysis and replicated in an independent cohort. When HLA alleles, especially DR and DQ, strongly co-occurred, TCR associations were difficult to assign to individual alleles. Because counts were too low, about 15 rarely observed V segments, including chromosome 9 orphons, were left out of the earlier analysis of 500 to 750 of the donors. A later analysis found that most CMV-associated TCR beta chains appeared HLA-restricted, with HLA associations seemingly driven largely by CMV exposure. The study gave a list of 150 to 200 TCR beta chains associated with cytomegalovirus. A later analysis reported that several top co-occurrence clusters appeared linked to parvovirus B19, influenza, CMV and Epstein-Barr virus. In a later analysis, TCR association rates were found to vary across HLA loci, with the most associated TCRs seen for DRB1 alleles and the fewest for HLA-C alleles. Compared with equally common non-associated chains, HLA-associated TCR beta chains in a later analysis were more clonally expanded and had lower generation probabilities. A few of the identified cytomegalovirus-associated TCR beta chains were confirmed in vitro to be specific for cytomegalovirus antigens.

Including the terminal cysteine and phenylalanine, the CDR3 comprises 14 residues. Kept here is only the CDR3 DNA, which spans 42 bases and is read in frame from base 1. Trimming takes 2 bases off V and 4 bases off J; junction bases not matched to a gene: 5. Reading the germline V gene gives CDR1 MNHEY and CDR2 SVGAGI. Material for sequencing was PBMCs. The sequence was collected from a male donor in good health and CMV-seronegative. The chain is made from TRBV6-5 and TRBJ2-7, and TRBD2 aligns with 7 junction nucleotides. The CDR3 reads as follows: CASSYRRAGYEQYF. The DNA is as follows: TGTGCCAGCAGTTACAGGAGAGCGGGGTACGAGCAGTACTTC.